Listed below are T cell receptor beta chains from one sample, sequenced in a study of identical twins. MiXCR, run by TCRdb on the 5' RACE reads, gives a single entry per CDR3 protein. The sample holds some 100,000 distinct CDR3 sequences, 5.9% seen once. The sequenced sample consisted of memory T cells sorted from blood. All receptors derive from a woman between 45 and 60 years old in good health. CDR3s include the opening cysteine and the closing phenylalanine or tryptophan. Fields, in order: D gene, V gene, J gene, clone size, CDR3 protein, CDR3 DNA. D genes are given only for firm matches. Expanded clones are given a class, and other clones once, few, many or no size at all.

d_gene: TRBD2; v_gene: TRBV4-1; j_gene: TRBJ2-7; abundance: many; CDR3aa: CASSQGTSGWNYEQYF; CDR3nt: TGCGCCAGCAGCCAAGGAACTAGCGGGTGGAATTACGAGCAGTACTTC
d_gene: TRBD2; v_gene: TRBV4-2; j_gene: TRBJ2-1; abundance: .; CDR3aa: CARSQTLAANEQFF; CDR3nt: TGTGCCAGGAGTCAAACCCTAGCGGCCAATGAGCAGTTCTTC
d_gene: TRBD2; v_gene: TRBV11-2; j_gene: TRBJ2-3; abundance: few; CDR3aa: CASSPTLSTSGRRDTQYF; CDR3nt: TGTGCCAGCAGCCCGACCCTCAGTACTAGCGGGAGGAGGGATACGCAGTATTTT
d_gene: TRBD1; v_gene: TRBV7-8; j_gene: TRBJ1-2; abundance: .; CDR3aa: CASSPLALGQVGGYTF; CDR3nt: TGTGCCAGCAGCCCTCTAGCCCTGGGACAGGTCGGTGGCTACACCTTC
d_gene: .; v_gene: TRBV30; j_gene: TRBJ1-2; abundance: .; CDR3aa: CAWSVGWTAYTF; CDR3nt: TGTGCCTGGAGTGTAGGTTGGACTGCCTACACCTTC
d_gene: .; v_gene: TRBV7-9; j_gene: TRBJ2-1; abundance: few; CDR3aa: CASSPIFPSYNEQFF; CDR3nt: TGTGCCAGCAGCCCCATTTTCCCCTCCTACAATGAGCAGTTCTTC
d_gene: .; v_gene: TRBV9; j_gene: TRBJ1-1; abundance: many; CDR3aa: CASSVAPLGNTEAFF; CDR3nt: TGTGCCAGCAGCGTAGCCCCCCTAGGGAACACTGAAGCTTTCTTT
d_gene: TRBD2; v_gene: TRBV10-3; j_gene: TRBJ2-6; abundance: few; CDR3aa: CAIRPGLAGGPSGANVLTF; CDR3nt: TGTGCCATCAGGCCGGGACTAGCGGGAGGGCCCTCTGGGGCCAACGTCCTGACTTTC
d_gene: TRBD1; v_gene: TRBV10-3; j_gene: TRBJ1-5; abundance: many; CDR3aa: CAISEMRTGGDQPQHF; CDR3nt: TGTGCCATCAGTGAGATGAGGACAGGGGGGGACCAGCCCCAGCATTTT
d_gene: TRBD2; v_gene: TRBV2; j_gene: TRBJ2-3; abundance: few; CDR3aa: CASTKRETDTQYF; CDR3nt: TGTGCCAGCACGAAGCGGGAAACAGATACGCAGTATTTT
d_gene: .; v_gene: TRBV19; j_gene: TRBJ2-6; abundance: few; CDR3aa: CASSTGGLEGPGANVLTF; CDR3nt: TGTGCCAGTAGTACTGGGGGACTTGAAGGACCTGGGGCCAACGTCCTGACTTTC
d_gene: TRBD1; v_gene: TRBV24-1; j_gene: TRBJ2-5; abundance: many; CDR3aa: CATSGDSSKKETQYF; CDR3nt: TGTGCCACCAGCGGGGACAGCTCGAAGAAAGAGACCCAGTACTTC
d_gene: .; v_gene: TRBV20-1; j_gene: TRBJ2-3; abundance: .; CDR3aa: CSARNGDTQYF; CDR3nt: TGCAGTGCTAGAAACGGAGATACGCAGTATTTT
d_gene: TRBD1; v_gene: TRBV3-1; j_gene: TRBJ1-3; abundance: few; CDR3aa: CASSKEQGQGNTIYF; CDR3nt: TGTGCCAGCAGCAAAGAACAGGGGCAGGGAAACACCATATATTTT
d_gene: .; v_gene: TRBV20-1; j_gene: TRBJ1-2; abundance: many; CDR3aa: CSAGQTNYGYTF; CDR3nt: TGCAGTGCCGGACAAACCAACTATGGCTACACCTTC
d_gene: .; v_gene: TRBV29-1; j_gene: TRBJ2-1; abundance: many; CDR3aa: CSVDRGHSSRNNEQFF; CDR3nt: TGCAGCGTTGATAGGGGCCATTCTAGCAGAAACAATGAGCAGTTCTTC
d_gene: .; v_gene: TRBV12-3/TRBV12-4; j_gene: TRBJ2-7; abundance: many; CDR3aa: CASTPSGLTGYEQYF; CDR3nt: TGTGCCAGCACCCCATCTGGCCTGACCGGCTACGAGCAGTACTTC
d_gene: .; v_gene: TRBV5-1; j_gene: TRBJ1-4; abundance: .; CDR3aa: CASSLEGSGREKLFF; CDR3nt: TGCGCCAGCAGCTTGGAAGGCAGTGGGAGGGAAAAACTGTTTTTT
d_gene: .; v_gene: TRBV30; j_gene: TRBJ2-5; abundance: many; CDR3aa: CAWRASRETQYF; CDR3nt: TGTGCCTGGAGGGCAAGCAGGGAGACCCAGTACTTC
d_gene: .; v_gene: TRBV5-1; j_gene: TRBJ2-5; abundance: few; CDR3aa: CASSLTDGGETQYF; CDR3nt: TGCGCCAGCAGCTTAACGGACGGCGGAGAGACCCAGTACTTC
d_gene: .; v_gene: TRBV18; j_gene: TRBJ2-3; abundance: .; CDR3aa: CASSADRTDTQYF; CDR3nt: TGTGCCAGCTCAGCCGACCGAACAGATACGCAGTATTTT
d_gene: .; v_gene: TRBV18; j_gene: TRBJ2-6; abundance: few; CDR3aa: CASSVTEPGLSGANVLTF; CDR3nt: TGTGCCAGCTCCGTGACAGAGCCGGGCCTCTCTGGGGCCAACGTCCTGACTTTC
d_gene: .; v_gene: TRBV5-6; j_gene: TRBJ1-1; abundance: few; CDR3aa: CASSLGQVNTEAFF; CDR3nt: TGTGCCAGCAGCTTGGGACAGGTGAACACTGAAGCTTTCTTT
d_gene: TRBD2; v_gene: TRBV6-1; j_gene: TRBJ2-3; abundance: many; CDR3aa: CASKRVAGGTDTQYF; CDR3nt: TGTGCCAGCAAAAGGGTAGCGGGCGGCACAGATACGCAGTATTTT
d_gene: .; v_gene: TRBV11-3; j_gene: TRBJ2-3; abundance: many; CDR3aa: CASSPGTLSDTQYF; CDR3nt: TGTGCCAGCAGCCCAGGGACTCTATCAGATACGCAGTATTTT
d_gene: .; v_gene: TRBV19; j_gene: TRBJ1-2; abundance: .; CDR3aa: CASTPDGLWGGYTF; CDR3nt: TGTGCCAGTACTCCGGACGGACTTTGGGGTGGCTACACCTTC
d_gene: TRBD1; v_gene: TRBV15; j_gene: TRBJ2-6; abundance: many; CDR3aa: CATSLGGDVLTF; CDR3nt: TGTGCCACCAGTCTAGGGGGCGACGTCCTGACTTTC
d_gene: .; v_gene: TRBV20-1; j_gene: TRBJ2-1; abundance: .; CDR3aa: CSASGNRDNRNNEQFF; CDR3nt: TGCAGTGCTAGTGGGAACAGGGATAATCGTAACAATGAGCAGTTCTTC
d_gene: TRBD2; v_gene: TRBV18; j_gene: TRBJ2-3; abundance: .; CDR3aa: CASSPPGLGTDTQYF; CDR3nt: TGTGCCAGCTCACCACCGGGACTAGGCACAGATACGCAGTATTTT
d_gene: .; v_gene: TRBV5-1; j_gene: TRBJ1-2; abundance: many; CDR3aa: CASRGDPYGYTF; CDR3nt: TGCGCCAGTAGGGGGGATCCCTATGGCTACACCTTC
d_gene: .; v_gene: TRBV15; j_gene: TRBJ1-4; abundance: many; CDR3aa: CATSRGDGNEKLFF; CDR3nt: TGTGCCACCAGCAGGGGGGACGGTAATGAAAAACTGTTTTTT
d_gene: TRBD1; v_gene: TRBV7-3; j_gene: TRBJ2-5; abundance: many; CDR3aa: CASSLGTGKETQYF; CDR3nt: TGTGCCAGCAGCTTGGGGACAGGGAAAGAGACCCAGTACTTC
d_gene: .; v_gene: TRBV5-1; j_gene: TRBJ2-5; abundance: many; CDR3aa: CASSLLGAQETQYF; CDR3nt: TGCGCCAGCAGCTTGTTGGGAGCTCAAGAGACCCAGTACTTC
d_gene: TRBD2; v_gene: TRBV2; j_gene: TRBJ2-3; abundance: many; CDR3aa: CASSGTSGGSNTQYF; CDR3nt: TGTGCCAGCAGTGGGACTAGCGGGGGAAGTAATACGCAGTATTTT
d_gene: .; v_gene: TRBV5-1; j_gene: TRBJ2-5; abundance: many; CDR3aa: CASSPTRETQYF; CDR3nt: TGCGCCAGCAGCCCGACCAGAGAGACCCAGTACTTC
d_gene: .; v_gene: TRBV5-1; j_gene: TRBJ2-5; abundance: few; CDR3aa: CASSFFLTETQYF; CDR3nt: TGCGCCAGCAGCTTTTTCCTGACAGAGACCCAGTACTTC
d_gene: .; v_gene: TRBV5-1; j_gene: TRBJ2-3; abundance: many; CDR3aa: CASSAQGSDTQYF; CDR3nt: TGCGCCAGCAGCGCCCAGGGGTCAGATACGCAGTATTTT
d_gene: .; v_gene: TRBV19; j_gene: TRBJ2-6; abundance: .; CDR3aa: CASSIAGNVLTF; CDR3nt: TGTGCCAGTAGTATTGCAGGAAACGTCCTGACTTTC
d_gene: .; v_gene: TRBV7-3; j_gene: TRBJ1-2; abundance: many; CDR3aa: CASSLNEDSGYTF; CDR3nt: TGTGCCAGCAGCTTAAATGAGGATTCTGGCTACACCTTC
d_gene: TRBD1; v_gene: TRBV19; j_gene: TRBJ1-1; abundance: .; CDR3aa: CASSRGQLNTEAFF; CDR3nt: TGTGCCAGTAGTAGGGGACAGTTGAACACTGAAGCTTTCTTT
d_gene: TRBD2; v_gene: TRBV12-3/TRBV12-4; j_gene: TRBJ2-3; abundance: many; CDR3aa: CASSFRTSDTDTQYF; CDR3nt: TGTGCCAGCAGTTTCAGGACTAGCGACACAGATACGCAGTATTTT
d_gene: .; v_gene: TRBV7-8; j_gene: TRBJ2-1; abundance: many; CDR3aa: CASSFDREEQFF; CDR3nt: TGTGCCAGCAGCTTCGATCGGGAGGAGCAGTTCTTC
d_gene: TRBD1; v_gene: TRBV23-1; j_gene: TRBJ2-5; abundance: few; CDR3aa: CASSQPETGTEETQYF; CDR3nt: TGCGCCAGCAGTCAACCGGAAACCGGGACAGAAGAGACCCAGTACTTC
d_gene: TRBD1; v_gene: TRBV24-1; j_gene: TRBJ1-2; abundance: few; CDR3aa: CATSEGTGSGGYTF; CDR3nt: TGTGCCACCAGTGAAGGGACAGGGTCTGGAGGCTACACCTTC
d_gene: TRBD2; v_gene: TRBV5-1; j_gene: TRBJ2-1; abundance: many; CDR3aa: CASSLASGRYEQFF; CDR3nt: TGCGCCAGCAGCTTGGCAAGCGGGAGATATGAGCAGTTCTTC
d_gene: .; v_gene: TRBV29-1; j_gene: TRBJ2-3; abundance: .; CDR3aa: CSVSRNGADTQYF; CDR3nt: TGCAGCGTGAGCAGGAACGGGGCAGATACGCAGTATTTT
d_gene: TRBD2; v_gene: TRBV3-1; j_gene: TRBJ2-1; abundance: .; CDR3aa: CASSQESTSGNNEQFF; CDR3nt: TGTGCCAGCAGCCAAGAAAGCACTAGCGGAAACAATGAGCAGTTCTTC
d_gene: .; v_gene: TRBV5-1; j_gene: TRBJ1-1; abundance: many; CDR3aa: CASSLTGGTEAFF; CDR3nt: TGCGCCAGCAGCCTCACCGGGGGGACTGAAGCTTTCTTT
d_gene: TRBD2; v_gene: TRBV7-6; j_gene: TRBJ2-2; abundance: many; CDR3aa: CASSLALGLAERANTGELFF; CDR3nt: TGTGCCAGCAGCTTAGCGTTGGGACTAGCGGAGAGAGCGAACACCGGGGAGCTGTTTTTT
d_gene: .; v_gene: TRBV11-2; j_gene: TRBJ2-1; abundance: .; CDR3aa: CASSSGVRVNEQFF; CDR3nt: TGTGCCAGCAGCTCGGGCGTTCGGGTCAATGAGCAGTTCTTC
d_gene: .; v_gene: TRBV6-2/TRBV6-3; j_gene: TRBJ2-7; abundance: many; CDR3aa: CASSSARGHEQYF; CDR3nt: TGTGCCAGCAGTTCCGCAAGGGGTCACGAGCAGTACTTC
d_gene: .; v_gene: TRBV28; j_gene: TRBJ2-7; abundance: few; CDR3aa: CASKGTYEQYF; CDR3nt: TGTGCCAGCAAAGGAACCTACGAGCAGTACTTC
d_gene: TRBD1; v_gene: TRBV19; j_gene: TRBJ1-2; abundance: many; CDR3aa: CASSMLDRGNYGYTF; CDR3nt: TGTGCCAGTAGTATGCTGGACAGGGGAAACTATGGCTACACCTTC
d_gene: TRBD2; v_gene: TRBV30; j_gene: TRBJ2-3; abundance: few; CDR3aa: CAWRMGGSATDTQYF; CDR3nt: TGTGCCTGGAGAATGGGCGGGAGTGCCACAGATACGCAGTATTTT
d_gene: .; v_gene: TRBV5-1; j_gene: TRBJ2-7; abundance: many; CDR3aa: CASSLAGQRSSYEQYF; CDR3nt: TGCGCCAGCAGCTTGGCAGGGCAGCGATCCTCCTACGAGCAGTACTTC